This is a list of T cell receptor beta chains from one sample in a study of cytomegalovirus exposure and HLA in healthy donors. Assay used: immunoSEQ multiplex PCR; TCRdb lists only in-frame clones, some missing. The table records over 70,000 clones, 75% to 80% of them present only once. The sample consisted of PBMCs. All receptors come from a man aged 25 to 40 in good health and CMV-seronegative. The CDR3 runs from the conserved cysteine through the conserved F or W. The order of the fields is D gene, J gene, clone size, V gene, CDR3 protein, CDR3 DNA. A D gene is named only where the DNA matches it firmly. Size tells how often a clone was seen (once, few, many) or the class of an expanded clone, and some rows leave it out.

d_call: -
j_call: TRBJ1-2
clone_size: once
v_call: TRBV6-5
cdr3_aa: CASSQEGPIYGYTF
cdr3_nt: TGTGCCAGCAGTCAAGAGGGCCCTATCTATGGCTACACCTTC

d_call: TRBD2
j_call: TRBJ2-1
clone_size: few
v_call: TRBV10-3
cdr3_aa: CAISESMAGEHNEQFF
cdr3_nt: TGTGCCATCAGTGAGTCGATGGCGGGGGAGCACAATGAGCAGTTCTTC

d_call: -
j_call: TRBJ2-1
clone_size: -
v_call: TRBV28
cdr3_aa: CASSLSYEQFF
cdr3_nt: TGTGCCAGCAGTTTAAGCTATGAGCAGTTCTTC

d_call: TRBD1
j_call: TRBJ2-7
clone_size: -
v_call: TRBV5-4
cdr3_aa: CASSRQVGTGEYEQYF
cdr3_nt: TGTGCCAGCAGCCGCCAGGTGGGGACAGGGGAGTACGAGCAGTACTTC

d_call: -
j_call: TRBJ2-2
clone_size: -
v_call: TRBV6-1
cdr3_aa: CASSETGNTGELFF
cdr3_nt: TGTGCCAGCAGTGAAACAGGGAACACCGGGGAGCTGTTTTTT

d_call: TRBD1
j_call: TRBJ1-2
clone_size: -
v_call: TRBV6-5
cdr3_aa: CASRGTGGRGYTF
cdr3_nt: TGTGCCAGCAGGGGGACAGGGGGCCGTGGCTACACCTTC

d_call: -
j_call: TRBJ1-2
clone_size: -
v_call: TRBV28
cdr3_aa: CASSLVQEFNYGYTF
cdr3_nt: TGTGCCAGCAGTTTAGTTCAGGAATTTAACTATGGCTACACCTTC

d_call: TRBD1
j_call: TRBJ1-1
clone_size: -
v_call: TRBV18
cdr3_aa: CASSPRGEGAEAFF
cdr3_nt: TGTGCCAGCTCACCACGGGGAGAGGGGGCAGAAGCTTTCTTT

d_call: -
j_call: TRBJ2-1
clone_size: -
v_call: TRBV30
cdr3_aa: CAWSTLSSYNEQFF
cdr3_nt: TGTGCCTGGAGTACTTTATCCTCCTACAATGAGCAGTTCTTC

d_call: -
j_call: TRBJ1-3
clone_size: -
v_call: TRBV30
cdr3_aa: CAWAQGGNTIYF
cdr3_nt: TGTGCCTGGGCACAGGGAGGAAACACCATATATTTT

d_call: -
j_call: TRBJ2-1
clone_size: once
v_call: TRBV7-6
cdr3_aa: CASSLRVGAQNTDEQFF
cdr3_nt: TGTGCCAGCAGCTTAAGGGTAGGGGCTCAGAATACGGATGAGCAGTTCTTC

d_call: TRBD1
j_call: TRBJ1-2
clone_size: -
v_call: TRBV5-6
cdr3_aa: CASSQQGGYGYTF
cdr3_nt: TGTGCCAGCAGCCAACAGGGGGGTTATGGCTACACCTTC

d_call: -
j_call: TRBJ1-6
clone_size: -
v_call: TRBV6-5
cdr3_aa: CASSYSTGNYSPLHF
cdr3_nt: TGTGCCAGCAGTTACTCCACAGGGAACTATTCACCCCTCCACTTT

d_call: -
j_call: TRBJ1-1
clone_size: once
v_call: TRBV10-3
cdr3_aa: CAITIGQNTEAFF
cdr3_nt: TGTGCCATCACCATCGGACAGAACACTGAAGCTTTCTTT

d_call: TRBD1
j_call: TRBJ2-5
clone_size: -
v_call: TRBV11-3
cdr3_aa: CASSLNAGTGGVETQYF
cdr3_nt: TGTGCCAGCAGCTTAAATGCCGGGACAGGGGGCGTTGAGACCCAGTACTTC

d_call: -
j_call: TRBJ2-5
clone_size: -
v_call: TRBV9
cdr3_aa: CASSRDGDQETQYF
cdr3_nt: TGTGCCAGCAGCCGCGACGGAGACCAAGAGACCCAGTACTTC

d_call: -
j_call: TRBJ1-2
clone_size: -
v_call: TRBV25-1
cdr3_aa: CASSAGDLRDGYTF
cdr3_nt: TGTGCCAGCAGTGCAGGGGACCTAAGGGATGGCTACACCTTC

d_call: -
j_call: TRBJ2-3
clone_size: -
v_call: TRBV5-1
cdr3_aa: CASSFAGLVDTQYF
cdr3_nt: TGCGCCAGCAGCTTCGCGGGTCTGGTGGATACGCAGTATTTT

d_call: TRBD1
j_call: TRBJ2-2
clone_size: -
v_call: TRBV5-1
cdr3_aa: CASSSGTGGLIIGELFF
cdr3_nt: TGCGCCAGCAGCTCCGGGACAGGGGGTCTCATCATCGGGGAGCTGTTTTTT

d_call: TRBD1
j_call: TRBJ1-1
clone_size: -
v_call: TRBV7-2
cdr3_aa: CASSPRGGQGNAAFF
cdr3_nt: TGTGCCAGCAGCCCAAGAGGGGGACAGGGTAACGCAGCTTTCTTT

d_call: -
j_call: TRBJ1-1
clone_size: -
v_call: TRBV19
cdr3_aa: CASSSRVDDTEAFF
cdr3_nt: TGTGCCAGTAGTAGCAGGGTAGACGACACTGAAGCTTTCTTT

d_call: -
j_call: TRBJ1-6
clone_size: few
v_call: TRBV5-5
cdr3_aa: CASSFEGNSPLHF
cdr3_nt: TGTGCCAGCAGCTTTGAGGGTAATTCACCCCTCCACTTT

d_call: -
j_call: TRBJ2-1
clone_size: -
v_call: TRBV6-5
cdr3_aa: CASSYSDYSHNEQFF
cdr3_nt: TGTGCCAGCAGTTACTCGGACTACAGTCACAATGAGCAGTTCTTC

d_call: -
j_call: TRBJ2-2
clone_size: -
v_call: TRBV18
cdr3_aa: CASSPPGDTGELFF
cdr3_nt: TGTGCCAGCTCACCCCCCGGGGACACCGGGGAGCTGTTTTTT

d_call: -
j_call: TRBJ1-5
clone_size: few
v_call: TRBV19
cdr3_aa: CASSGGRDQPQHF
cdr3_nt: TGTGCCAGTAGTGGAGGGAGAGATCAGCCCCAGCATTTT

d_call: TRBD1
j_call: TRBJ1-1
clone_size: once
v_call: TRBV10-2
cdr3_aa: CASGGQGAFSNTEAFF
cdr3_nt: TGCGCCAGCGGTGGACAGGGGGCCTTCTCGAACACTGAAGCTTTCTTT

d_call: -
j_call: TRBJ2-5
clone_size: -
v_call: TRBV30
cdr3_aa: CAWEKTGAQETQYF
cdr3_nt: TGTGCCTGGGAAAAGACAGGCGCACAAGAGACCCAGTACTTC

d_call: -
j_call: TRBJ1-2
clone_size: -
v_call: TRBV30
cdr3_aa: CAWSVAGAAGGYTF
cdr3_nt: TGTGCCTGGAGTGTAGCAGGGGCGGCTGGAGGCTACACCTTC

d_call: TRBD1
j_call: TRBJ1-2
clone_size: -
v_call: TRBV27
cdr3_aa: CASSFTGTGGNYGYTF
cdr3_nt: TGTGCCAGCAGTTTTACCGGGACAGGGGGCAACTATGGCTACACCTTC

d_call: -
j_call: TRBJ2-1
clone_size: -
v_call: TRBV16
cdr3_aa: CASSPNPTSYNEQFF
cdr3_nt: TGTGCCAGCAGCCCCAATCCCACCAGTTACAATGAGCAGTTCTTC

d_call: -
j_call: TRBJ2-7
clone_size: -
v_call: TRBV5-6
cdr3_aa: CASSLGAANYEQYF
cdr3_nt: TGTGCCAGCAGCCTAGGGGCGGCGAACTACGAGCAGTACTTC

d_call: -
j_call: TRBJ1-1
clone_size: once
v_call: TRBV6-6
cdr3_aa: CASRERTEAFF
cdr3_nt: TGTGCCAGCCGGGAAAGGACTGAAGCTTTCTTT